This T cell receptor (beta chain) was captured by sequencing in a study of technical replicates of blood from a handful of donors. This CDR3 has 16 amino acids. Trimming cost V 1 base and J 0 bases, with 13 bases left between them. The germline V gene encodes CDR1 SGHRS and CDR2 YFSETQ. The table came from immunoSEQ multiplex PCR; TCRdb's copy has only in-frame clones and leaves some out. The table lists around 84,000 clones, 95% to 98% of them singletons. V is TRBV5-1 and J is TRBJ1-2; D uncertain. This clonotype was obtained from a human donor in good health. The sample taken for sequencing was T cells isolated from PBMCs. The CDR3 DNA reads TGCGCCAGCAGCTTGTTGCCAGGCGACACTAACTATGGCTACACCTTC. As protein: CASSLLPGDTNYGYTF. The whole variable domain, filled in from reference TRBV5-1 and TRBJ1-2, reads KAGVTQTPRYLIKTRGQQVTLSCSPISGHRSVSWYQQTPGQGLQFLFEYFSETQRNKGNFPGRFSGRQFSNSRSEMNVSTLELGDSALYLCASSLLPGDTNYGYTFGSGTRLTVV.